This section outlines one TCR beta chain sequence together with its context. TCRdb keeps only in-frame clones here, not all; method: immunoSEQ multiplex PCR. The table includes roughly 80,000 clones, under 80% detected once. This record belongs to a study of blood T cell repertoires in COVID-19. About the research overall: COVID-19 samples collected from the United States, Italy and Spain covered acute and convalescent phases.

The sample taken for sequencing was peripheral blood. This receptor was obtained from a human donor in a cohort sampled during active COVID-19.

DNA for the CDR3: TGTGCCAGCTCCTATCGGGCGAACACCGGGGAGCTGTTTTTT. It is translated as CASSYRANTGELFF. The V and J genes are TRBV14 and TRBJ2-2, with D uncertain. V was trimmed by 8 bases and J by 0 bases, leaving 10 bases between them. The CDR3 spans 14 residues. Germline V CDR1 and CDR2: SGHDN, FVKESK.